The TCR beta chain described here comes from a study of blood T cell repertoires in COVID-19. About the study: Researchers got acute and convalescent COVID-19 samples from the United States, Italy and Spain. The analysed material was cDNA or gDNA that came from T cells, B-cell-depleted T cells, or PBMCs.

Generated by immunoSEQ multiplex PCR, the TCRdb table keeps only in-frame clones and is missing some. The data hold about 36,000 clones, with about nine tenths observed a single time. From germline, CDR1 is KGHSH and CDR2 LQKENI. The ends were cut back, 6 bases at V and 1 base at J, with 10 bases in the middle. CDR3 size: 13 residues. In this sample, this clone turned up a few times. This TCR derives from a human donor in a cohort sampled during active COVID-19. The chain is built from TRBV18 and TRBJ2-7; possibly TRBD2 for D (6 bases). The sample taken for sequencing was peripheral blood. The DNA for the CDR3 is TGTGCCAGCTCCGGGAGAGGGTCCTACGAGCAGTACTTC. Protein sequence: CASSGRGSYEQYF.